This T cell receptor beta chain was documented in a study of T cell responses to AZD1222 COVID-19 vaccine. Some clones are missing from TCRdb's copy, which holds only in-frame ones; the method was immunoSEQ multiplex PCR. The top ten clones hold around 5.8% of a sample with tens of thousands of clones, approximately 88% of them seen once. V was pared by 4 bases and J by 5 bases, with 14 bases of the junction left unmatched. CDR1 is SGDLS and CDR2 is YYNGEE in the germline V gene. The CDR3 length is 18 residues. On this clone: Its specificity is not known.

Study-wide results and limits: Donors, mostly white British, included more females; clonal diversity was possibly underestimated.

This TCR was sampled from an adult in good health. The chain couples TRBV9 to TRBJ2-1, with 11 bases aligning to TRBD2. This specimen consisted of peripheral blood, obtained on day 0 of AZD1222 vaccination. The CDR3 sequence: CASSPHEIGTSGDNEQFF. CDR3 nucleotide sequence: TGTGCCAGCAGCCCCCACGAGATTGGGACTAGCGGTGACAATGAGCAGTTCTTC.